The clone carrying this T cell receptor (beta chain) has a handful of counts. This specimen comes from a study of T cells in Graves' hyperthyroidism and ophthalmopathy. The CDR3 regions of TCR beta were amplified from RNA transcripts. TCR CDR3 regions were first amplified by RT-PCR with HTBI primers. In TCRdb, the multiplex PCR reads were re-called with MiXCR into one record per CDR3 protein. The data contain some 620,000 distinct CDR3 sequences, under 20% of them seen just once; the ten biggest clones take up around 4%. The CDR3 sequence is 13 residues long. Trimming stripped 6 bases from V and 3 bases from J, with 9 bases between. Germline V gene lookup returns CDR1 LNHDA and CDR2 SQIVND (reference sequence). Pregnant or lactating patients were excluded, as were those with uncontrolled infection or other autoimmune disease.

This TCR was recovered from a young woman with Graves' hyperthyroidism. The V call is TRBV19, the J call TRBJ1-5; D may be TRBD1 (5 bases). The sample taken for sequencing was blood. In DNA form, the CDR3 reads TGTGCCAGTAGAGGGGCAGACAATCAGCCCCAGCATTTT. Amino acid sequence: CASRGADNQPQHF.